Listed below are T cell receptor beta chains from one sample, sequenced in a study of chronic HIV infection and antiretroviral therapy. TCRdb passed the 5' RACE reads through MiXCR, listing each CDR3 protein once. The data show fewer than 40,000 distinct CDR3 sequences, around 8.6% seen once. Sequenced: peripheral blood. These TCRs come from an adult who had HIV and had not received antiretroviral therapy, or was an uninfected healthy control (not recorded which). Each CDR3 is given with its conserved first and last residue. D genes are given only for firm matches. Only part of the rows carry a size: once, few, many, or a class if the clone is expanded.

.,many,TRBJ2-6,TRBV25-1,CASSELGRSFTSGANVLTF,TGTGCCAGCAGTGAATTGGGCCGATCCTTTACCTCTGGGGCCAACGTCCTGACTTTC
TRBD1,.,TRBJ1-2,TRBV27,CASSPRTGTTYGYTF,TGTGCCAGCAGTCCGCGGACAGGGACTACCTATGGCTACACCTTC
.,.,TRBJ1-3,TRBV30,CAWSVRRSSGNTIYF,TGTGCCTGGAGTGTTCGCCGCAGCTCTGGAAACACCATATATTTT
TRBD2,.,TRBJ2-5,TRBV15,CATSRGTTQETQYF,TGTGCCACCAGCCGAGGGACTACCCAAGAGACCCAGTACTTC
.,many,TRBJ2-7,TRBV10-3,CASGTYEQYF,TGTGCCAGTGGGACCTACGAGCAGTACTTC
.,few,TRBJ2-1,TRBV10-3,CATLRDRNEQFF,TGTGCCACCCTCCGGGACCGGAATGAGCAGTTCTTC
.,few,TRBJ2-7,TRBV11-2,CASSLGYYEQYF,TGTGCCAGCAGCTTAGGGTACTACGAGCAGTACTTC
.,many,TRBJ2-4,TRBV5-1,CASSQRGGNIQYF,TGCGCCAGCAGCCAACGAGGGGGAAACATTCAGTACTTC
.,many,TRBJ2-1,TRBV19,CASRTGSYNEQFF,TGTGCCAGTAGAACAGGGTCCTACAATGAGCAGTTCTTC
TRBD1,many,TRBJ1-2,TRBV13,CASSSGQGARGYTF,TGTGCCAGCAGCTCAGGACAGGGGGCGCGTGGCTACACCTTC
.,.,TRBJ2-5,TRBV30,CAWRGHAQETQYF,TGTGCCTGGAGGGGGCATGCACAAGAGACCCAGTACTTC
.,.,TRBJ1-3,TRBV4-1,CTSSQEGRGDTIYF,TGCACCAGCAGCCAAGAGGGTAGGGGCGACACCATATATTTT
TRBD2,few,TRBJ2-1,TRBV29-1,CSTGTSGGAYEQFF,TGCAGCACCGGGACTAGCGGGGGGGCCTATGAGCAGTTCTTC
TRBD1,many,TRBJ2-3,TRBV20-1,CSAERQGADTQYF,TGCAGTGCTGAACGACAGGGGGCAGATACGCAGTATTTT
.,few,TRBJ2-2,TRBV20-1,CSATDINTGELFF,TGCAGTGCTACGGACATAAACACCGGGGAGCTGTTTTTT
.,many,TRBJ2-4,TRBV13,CASSQNSGLGGIQYF,TGTGCCAGCAGCCAGAATTCTGGGTTGGGGGGCATTCAGTACTTC
.,many,TRBJ2-1,TRBV29-1,CSVEVGRNEQFF,TGCAGCGTTGAAGTAGGCAGGAATGAGCAGTTCTTC
TRBD1,few,TRBJ2-4,TRBV2,CASMMDRQNIQYF,TGTGCCAGCATGATGGACAGGCAAAACATTCAGTACTTC
.,few,TRBJ1-5,TRBV29-1,CSVMEAGTINQPQHF,TGCAGCGTTATGGAGGCCGGGACAATAAATCAGCCCCAGCATTTT
.,many,TRBJ2-1,TRBV10-3,CAIRARVANEQFF,TGTGCCATCAGGGCAAGGGTAGCGAATGAGCAGTTCTTC
TRBD1,many,TRBJ2-2,TRBV29-1,CSAVPTGVTGELFF,TGCAGCGCTGTCCCGACAGGGGTTACCGGGGAGCTGTTTTTT
.,many,TRBJ2-7,TRBV2,CAISPRTGRGYEQYF,TGTGCCATCAGCCCTAGGACAGGTCGGGGGTACGAGCAGTACTTC
.,.,TRBJ1-4,TRBV2,CASRDTSTNEKLFF,TGTGCCTCCCGGGACACCTCAACTAATGAAAAACTGTTTTTT
.,many,TRBJ1-5,TRBV2,CASRGDSNQPQHF,TGTGCCAGCAGGGGGGATAGCAATCAGCCCCAGCATTTT
TRBD2,.,TRBJ2-1,TRBV5-1,CASWGGGLYNEQFF,TGCGCCAGCTGGGGGGGGGGTCTCTACAATGAGCAGTTCTTC
.,many,TRBJ2-4,TRBV20-1,CSARWEAKNIQYF,TGCAGTGCTAGATGGGAAGCCAAAAACATTCAGTACTTC
.,many,TRBJ2-5,TRBV20-1,CSASEDSQETQYF,TGCAGTGCCTCCGAAGACAGCCAAGAGACCCAGTACTTC
TRBD1,many,TRBJ2-1,TRBV2,CASSPGTGSTNEQFF,TGTGCCAGCAGCCCCGGGACAGGGAGTACCAATGAGCAGTTCTTC
.,.,TRBJ2-3,TRBV4-3,CASSQEPAASTDTQYF,TGCGCCAGCAGCCAAGAACCAGCGGCTAGCACAGATACGCAGTATTTT
TRBD1,.,TRBJ1-1,TRBV10-3,CAISATGAKTEAFF,TGTGCCATCAGTGCGACAGGGGCGAAGACTGAAGCTTTCTTT
.,few,TRBJ2-2,TRBV6-2/TRBV6-3,CASSPQTRTGELFF,TGTGCCAGCAGCCCCCAGACGAGAACCGGGGAGCTGTTTTTT
TRBD2,many,TRBJ2-7,TRBV25-1,CATRTSGSGEQYF,TGTGCCACCAGGACTAGCGGGAGTGGTGAGCAGTACTTC
TRBD1,many,TRBJ2-7,TRBV7-9,CASSLQGWSDEQYF,TGTGCCAGCAGCCTACAGGGGTGGAGCGACGAGCAGTACTTC
TRBD1,.,TRBJ1-4,TRBV27,CASRGTATNEKLFF,TGTGCCAGCAGGGGGACAGCAACTAATGAAAAACTGTTTTTT
.,many,TRBJ2-7,TRBV10-3,CAISENLVDSYEQYF,TGTGCCATCAGTGAGAACCTAGTGGACTCCTACGAGCAGTACTTC
TRBD1,.,TRBJ2-4,TRBV5-1,CASSLTGAAIQYF,TGCGCCAGCAGCTTGACAGGGGCGGCCATTCAGTACTTC
.,many,TRBJ2-3,TRBV2,CASNPLASTDTQYF,TGTGCCAGCAATCCCCTAGCGAGCACAGATACGCAGTATTTT
.,.,TRBJ1-5,TRBV20-1,CSARPGRRGNLNQPQHF,TGCAGTGCTAGACCCGGGAGACGGGGGAATCTAAATCAGCCCCAGCATTTT
TRBD1,few,TRBJ1-5,TRBV5-4,CASSMGRGNQPQHF,TGTGCCAGCAGCATGGGCAGGGGGAATCAGCCCCAGCATTTT
.,many,TRBJ2-3,TRBV28,CASSGTYDTQYF,TGTGCCAGCTCCGGGACGTACGATACGCAGTATTTT
.,few,TRBJ1-1,TRBV2,CASRSGGTEAFF,TGTGCCAGCAGAAGTGGGGGAACTGAAGCTTTCTTT